What follows describes a single T cell receptor (beta chain). The antigen is undetermined. This entry comes from a study of vaccination and CD4 T cells after COVID-19. The study sequenced cultured CD4+ T cell DNA using the Oncomine TCR Beta short-read assay. TCRdb used MiXCR to reprocess the PCR reads, holding one entry per CDR3 protein. The repertoire holds more than 15,000 distinct CDR3 sequences, with 43% as singletons. The germline V gene has CDR1 SNHLY and CDR2 FYNNEI. Trimming took off 4 bases at V and 6 bases at J, with 18 bases between the two ends. CDR3 length equals 15 residues. The sample's treatment: 10-day PBMC culture with coronavirus spike peptide pools or control peptides (ViraFEST assay).

This chain joins TRBV2 and TRBJ1-2, with a possible D match to TRBD1 (6 bases). Sequenced material: CD4+ T cells from blood, cultured in vitro, taken before SARS-CoV-2 vaccination. The sequence came from a human donor who had recovered from COVID-19. CDR3 in amino acids: CASSVQGLPLDGYTF. The CDR3 DNA is TGTGCCAGCAGTGTACAGGGCCTACCCCTGGATGGCTACACCTTC.